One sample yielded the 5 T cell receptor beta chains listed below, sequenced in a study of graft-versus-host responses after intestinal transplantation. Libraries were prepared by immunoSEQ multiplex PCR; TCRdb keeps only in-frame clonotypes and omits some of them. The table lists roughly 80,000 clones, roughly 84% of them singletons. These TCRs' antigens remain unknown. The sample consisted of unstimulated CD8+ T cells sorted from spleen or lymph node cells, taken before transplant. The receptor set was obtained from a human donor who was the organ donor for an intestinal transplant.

The CDR3 here is CASSFLGGSLTDTQYF. CDR3 nucleotide sequence: TGTGCCAGCAGTTTTTTAGGGGGAAGTCTCACAGATACGCAGTATTTT. The chain couples TRBV27 to TRBJ2-3; tentative D call: TRBD1 (6 bases). The CDR3 is 16 residues long. V lost 3 bases and J lost 2, with 15 bases in between. Germline V gives CDR1 MNHEY, CDR2 SMNVEV (reference sequence).

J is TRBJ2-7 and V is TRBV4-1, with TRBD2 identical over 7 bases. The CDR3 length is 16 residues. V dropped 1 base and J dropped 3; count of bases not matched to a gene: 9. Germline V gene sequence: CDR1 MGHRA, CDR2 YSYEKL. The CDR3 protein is CASSQAASGASYEQYF. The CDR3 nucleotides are TGCGCCAGCAGCCAAGCCGCGAGCGGGGCTAGCTACGAGCAGTACTTC.

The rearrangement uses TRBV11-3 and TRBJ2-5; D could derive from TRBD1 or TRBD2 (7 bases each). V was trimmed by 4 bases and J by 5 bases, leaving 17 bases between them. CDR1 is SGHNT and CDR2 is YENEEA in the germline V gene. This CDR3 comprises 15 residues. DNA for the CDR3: TGTGCCAGCAGCTCAGGGGGGGCAGGGAGCGAGACCCAGTACTTC. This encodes CASSSGGAGSETQYF.

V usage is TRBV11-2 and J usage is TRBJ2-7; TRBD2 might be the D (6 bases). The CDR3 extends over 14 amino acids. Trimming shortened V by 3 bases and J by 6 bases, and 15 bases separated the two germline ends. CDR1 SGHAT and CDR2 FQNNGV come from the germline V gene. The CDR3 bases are TGTGCCAGCAGCTTGTGGGGGACTTATGTCGAGCAGTACTTC. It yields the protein CASSLWGTYVEQYF.

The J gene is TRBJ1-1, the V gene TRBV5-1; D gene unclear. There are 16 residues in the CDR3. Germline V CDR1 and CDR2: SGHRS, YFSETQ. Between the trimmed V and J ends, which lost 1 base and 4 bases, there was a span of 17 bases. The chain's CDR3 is CASSLSGVWEGTEAFF. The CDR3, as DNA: TGCGCCAGCAGCTTGTCCGGTGTCTGGGAGGGCACTGAAGCTTTCTTT.